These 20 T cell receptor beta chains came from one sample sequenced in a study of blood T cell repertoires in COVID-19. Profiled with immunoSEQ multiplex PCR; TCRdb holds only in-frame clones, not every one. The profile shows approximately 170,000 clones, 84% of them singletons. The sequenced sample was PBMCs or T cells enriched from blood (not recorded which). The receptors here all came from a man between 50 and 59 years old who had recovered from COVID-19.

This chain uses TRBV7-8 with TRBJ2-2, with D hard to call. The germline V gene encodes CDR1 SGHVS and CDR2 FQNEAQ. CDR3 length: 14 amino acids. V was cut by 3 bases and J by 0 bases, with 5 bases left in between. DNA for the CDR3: TGTGCCAGCAGCTTTTCAGCGAACACCGGGGAGCTGTTTTTT. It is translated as CASSFSANTGELFF. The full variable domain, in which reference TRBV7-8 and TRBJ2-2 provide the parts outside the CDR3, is GAGVSQSPRYKVAKRGQDVALRCDPISGHVSLFWYQQALGQGPEFLTYFQNEAQLDKSGLPSDRFFAERPEGSVSTLKIQRTQQEDSAVYLCASSFSANTGELFFGEGSRLTVL.

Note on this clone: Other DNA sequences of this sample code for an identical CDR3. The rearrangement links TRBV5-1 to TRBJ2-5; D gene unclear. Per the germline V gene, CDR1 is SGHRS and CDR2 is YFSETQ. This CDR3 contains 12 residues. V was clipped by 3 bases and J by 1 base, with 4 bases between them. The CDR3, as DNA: TGCGCCAGCAGCTACACCCAAGAGACCCAGTACTTC. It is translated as CASSYTQETQYF.

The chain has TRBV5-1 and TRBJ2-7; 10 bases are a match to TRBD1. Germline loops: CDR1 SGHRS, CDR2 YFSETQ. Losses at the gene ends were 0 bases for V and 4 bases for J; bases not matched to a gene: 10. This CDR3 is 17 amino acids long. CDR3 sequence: CASSLALGGQGGYEQYF. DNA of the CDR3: TGCGCCAGCAGCTTGGCCTTAGGAGGACAGGGGGGGTACGAGCAGTACTTC.

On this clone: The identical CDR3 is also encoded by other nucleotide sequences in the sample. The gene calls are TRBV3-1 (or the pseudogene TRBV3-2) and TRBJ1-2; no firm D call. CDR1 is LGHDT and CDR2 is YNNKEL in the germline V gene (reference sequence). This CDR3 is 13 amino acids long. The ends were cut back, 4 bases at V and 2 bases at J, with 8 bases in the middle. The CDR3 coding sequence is TGTGCCAGCAGCCCTCGGGGAAACTATGGCTACACCTTC. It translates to CASSPRGNYGYTF.

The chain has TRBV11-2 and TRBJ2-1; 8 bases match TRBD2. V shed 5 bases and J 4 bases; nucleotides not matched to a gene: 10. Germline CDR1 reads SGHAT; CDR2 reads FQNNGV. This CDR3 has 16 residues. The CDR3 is CASSTSSGAIYNEQFF. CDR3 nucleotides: TGTGCCAGCAGCACGAGTAGCGGGGCGATTTACAATGAGCAGTTCTTC.

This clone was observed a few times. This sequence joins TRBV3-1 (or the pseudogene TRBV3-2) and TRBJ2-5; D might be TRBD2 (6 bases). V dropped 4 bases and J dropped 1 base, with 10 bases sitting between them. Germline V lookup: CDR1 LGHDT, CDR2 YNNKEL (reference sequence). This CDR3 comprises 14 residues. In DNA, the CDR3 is TGTGCCAGCAGCCTAGGGACTCCCCAAGAGACCCAGTACTTC. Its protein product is CASSLGTPQETQYF.

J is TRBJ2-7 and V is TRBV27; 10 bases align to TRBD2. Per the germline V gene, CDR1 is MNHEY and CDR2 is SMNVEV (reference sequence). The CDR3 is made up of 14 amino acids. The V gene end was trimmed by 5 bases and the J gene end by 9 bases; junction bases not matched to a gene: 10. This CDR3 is CASSREVAGGWQYF. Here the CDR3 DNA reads TGTGCCAGCAGTCGCGAGGTAGCGGGAGGTTGGCAGTACTTC.

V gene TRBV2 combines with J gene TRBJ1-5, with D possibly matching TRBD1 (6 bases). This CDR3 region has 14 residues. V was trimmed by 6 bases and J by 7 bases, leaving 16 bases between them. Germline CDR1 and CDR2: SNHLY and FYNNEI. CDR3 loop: CASSQGDTGQPQHF. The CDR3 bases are TGTGCCAGCAGCCAAGGGGACACGGGCCAGCCCCAGCATTTT.

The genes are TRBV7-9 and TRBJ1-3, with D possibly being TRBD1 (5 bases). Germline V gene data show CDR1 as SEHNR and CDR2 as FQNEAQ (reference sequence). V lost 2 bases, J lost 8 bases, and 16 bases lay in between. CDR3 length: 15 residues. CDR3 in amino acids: CASSLQGPLGDTIYF. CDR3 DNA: TGTGCCAGCAGCTTACAGGGCCCCCTCGGAGACACCATATATTTT.

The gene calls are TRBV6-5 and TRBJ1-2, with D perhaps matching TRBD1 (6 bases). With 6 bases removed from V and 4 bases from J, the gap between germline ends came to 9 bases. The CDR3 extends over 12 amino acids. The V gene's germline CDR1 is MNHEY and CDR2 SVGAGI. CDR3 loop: CASSPGAYGYTF. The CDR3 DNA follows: TGTGCCAGCAGCCCAGGGGCCTATGGCTACACCTTC.

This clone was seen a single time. Here the CDR3 reads CASSIVAGLNYGYTF. The CDR3 DNA is TGTGCCAGTAGTATAGTAGCAGGGCTTAACTATGGCTACACCTTC. The J gene is TRBJ1-2, the V gene TRBV19; weak D call: TRBD1 (5 bases). The CDR3 has 15 residues. Germline V lookup: CDR1 LNHDA, CDR2 SQIVND (reference sequence). The V end lost 1 base, the J end lost 1 base, and 10 bases lay between the germline ends.

Here the CDR3 reads CASSLVFGESYEQYF. As DNA, the CDR3 is TGTGCCAGCAGCTTAGTCTTCGGAGAAAGCTACGAGCAGTACTTC. This chain uses TRBV11-2 with TRBJ2-7; D gene ambiguous. There are 15 residues in the CDR3. Germline V gives CDR1 SGHAT, CDR2 FQNNGV. V was shortened by 1 base and J by 3 bases, with 13 bases between the two germline ends.

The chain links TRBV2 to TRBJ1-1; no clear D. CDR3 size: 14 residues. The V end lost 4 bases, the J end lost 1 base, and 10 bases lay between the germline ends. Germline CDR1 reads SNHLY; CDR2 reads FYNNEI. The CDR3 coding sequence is TGTGCCAGCAGTGTTCGGTTCCCGAACACTGAAGCTTTCTTT. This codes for CASSVRFPNTEAFF.

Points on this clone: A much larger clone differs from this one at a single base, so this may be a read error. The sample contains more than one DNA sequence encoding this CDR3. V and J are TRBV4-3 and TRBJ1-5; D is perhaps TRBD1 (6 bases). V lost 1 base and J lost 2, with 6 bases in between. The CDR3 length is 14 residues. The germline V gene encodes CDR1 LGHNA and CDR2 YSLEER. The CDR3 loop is CASSQGQGNQPQHF. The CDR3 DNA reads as TGCGCCAGCAGCCAAGGACAGGGCAATCAGCCCCAGCATTTT.

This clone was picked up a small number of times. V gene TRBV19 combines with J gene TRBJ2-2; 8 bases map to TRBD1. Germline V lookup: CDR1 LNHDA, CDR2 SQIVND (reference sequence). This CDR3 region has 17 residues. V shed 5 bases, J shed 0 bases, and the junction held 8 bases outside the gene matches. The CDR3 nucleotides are TGTGCCAGTAGTCCAATCCGGGACAGGCCGAACACCGGGGAGCTGTTTTTT. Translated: CASSPIRDRPNTGELFF. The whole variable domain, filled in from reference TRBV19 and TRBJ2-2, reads DGGITQSPKYLFRKEGQNVTLSCEQNLNHDAMYWYRQDPGQGLRLIYYSQIVNDFQKGDIAEGYSVSREKKESFPLTVTSAQKNPTAFYLCASSPIRDRPNTGELFFGEGSRLTVL.

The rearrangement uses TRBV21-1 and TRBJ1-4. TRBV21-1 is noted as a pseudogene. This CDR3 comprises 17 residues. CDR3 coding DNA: TGTGCCAGCAGCAAAGTTAGCAGCCAGACAACTAATGAAAAACTGTTTTTT. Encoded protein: CASSKVSSQTTNEKLFF.

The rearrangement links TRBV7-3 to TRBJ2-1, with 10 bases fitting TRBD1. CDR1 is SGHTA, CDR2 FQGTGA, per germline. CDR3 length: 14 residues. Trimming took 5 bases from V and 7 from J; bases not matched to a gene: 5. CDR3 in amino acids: CASSPGQGLNEQFF. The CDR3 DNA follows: TGTGCCAGCAGCCCGGGACAGGGGTTGAATGAGCAGTTCTTC.

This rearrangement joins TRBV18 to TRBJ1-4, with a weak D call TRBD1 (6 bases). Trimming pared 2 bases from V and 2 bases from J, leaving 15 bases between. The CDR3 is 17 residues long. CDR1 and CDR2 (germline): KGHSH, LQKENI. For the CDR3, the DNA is TGTGCCAGCTCACCAATGGACAGAGGGGCGACTAATGAAAAACTGTTTTTT. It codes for CASSPMDRGATNEKLFF.

Here the CDR3 DNA reads TGTGCCAGTAGTCCCCGACGGCCTGGCGGGTATAGCAATCAGCCCCAGCATTTT. This translates into CASSPRRPGGYSNQPQHF. The chain has TRBV2 and TRBJ1-5; D is undetermined. V lost 9 bases and J 0 bases, leaving 24 bases between the germline ends. The CDR3 has 18 residues. Germline V gene sequence: CDR1 SNHLY, CDR2 FYNNEI. Looking up the rest from reference TRBV2 and TRBJ1-5 gives the full variable domain: EPEVTQTPSHQVTQMGQEVILRCVPISNHLYFYWYRQILGQKVEFLVSFYNNEISEKSEIFDDQFSVERPDGSNFTLKIRSTKLEDSAMYFCASSPRRPGGYSNQPQHFGDGTRLSIL.

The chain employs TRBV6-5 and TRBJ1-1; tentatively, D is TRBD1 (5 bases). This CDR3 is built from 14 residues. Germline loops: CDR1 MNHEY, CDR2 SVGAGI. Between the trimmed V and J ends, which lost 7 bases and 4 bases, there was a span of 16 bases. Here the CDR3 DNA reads TGTGCCAGCAAGGGGAGGGGTTTTCGCACTGAAGCTTTCTTT. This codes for CASKGRGFRTEAFF.